A single sample is the source of the 24 T cell receptor beta chains below, sequenced in a study of T cells in Graves' hyperthyroidism and ophthalmopathy. TCR beta CDR3 region amplification was performed from RNA transcripts. When the TCR CDR3 underwent first-round RT-PCR, the HTBI primer set was used. TCRdb redid the calling of the multiplex PCR reads with MiXCR, one entry per CDR3 protein. The repertoire has hundreds of thousands of distinct CDR3 sequences, less than 25% of them found once; the top ten carry about 10%. Specimen: blood. These receptor sequences come from a woman in her twenties or thirties with Graves' ophthalmopathy.

The V gene is TRBV12-3 or TRBV12-4, the J gene TRBJ2-2; D gene unclear. Trimming removed 5 bases at V and 5 bases at J, with 9 bases between. The CDR3 consists of 13 residues. The CDR3 sequence is CASSTPGTGELFF. The CDR3 region has the DNA TGTGCCAGCAGTACCCCCGGGACCGGGGAGCTGTTTTTT.

This clonotype was counted at least ten times. V usage is TRBV2 and J usage is TRBJ2-7; D is ambiguous. Trimming shortened V by 2 bases and J by 4 bases, and 6 bases separated the two germline ends. The CDR3 loop spans 12 amino acids. Germline CDR1 reads SNHLY; CDR2 reads FYNNEI. The CDR3, as DNA: TGTGCCAGCAGTGAAATGCAATACGAGCAGTACTTC. Its protein product is CASSEMQYEQYF.

This chain links TRBV15 with TRBJ2-5; D is unresolved. The germline gives CDR1 LNHNV, CDR2 YYDKDF (reference sequence). With 4 bases removed from V and 4 bases from J, the gap between germline ends came to 13 bases. The CDR3 sequence is 14 residues long. CDR3 protein: CATSIPGRVETQYF. Here the CDR3 DNA reads TGTGCCACCAGCATCCCCGGACGGGTAGAGACCCAGTACTTC.

Concerning this clonotype itself: A much larger clonotype is one base distant, so this may be a read error. The missing conserved phenylalanine or tryptophan at the end of this CDR3 makes a read error likely. The rearrangement joins TRBV28 to TRBJ2-7; TRBD1 aligns across 7 bases. The germline V gene encodes CDR1 MDHEN and CDR2 SYDVKM. V gave up 6 bases and J gave up 4 bases; unmatched junction bases: 3. This CDR3 is 12 amino acids long. The CDR3 region is CASRLQGYEQYL. The CDR3 region has the DNA TGTGCCAGCAGATTACAGGGGTACGAGCAGTACTTG.

This clonotype was recorded at least ten times. CDR3 in amino acids: CSALGIDRFNQPQHF. CDR3 DNA: TGCAGTGCTCTGGGGATCGACAGGTTCAATCAGCCCCAGCATTTT. The chain combines TRBV20-1 with TRBJ1-5; D might be TRBD1 (6 bases). Germline V gene lookup returns CDR1 DFQATT and CDR2 SNEGSKA (reference sequence). V dropped 5 bases and J dropped 3 bases, with 17 bases sitting between them. The CDR3 loop spans 15 amino acids.

The V gene is TRBV6-1, the J gene TRBJ1-6, with D possibly TRBD1 on 5 matching bases. The CDR3 runs to 14 residues. Trimming took off 6 bases at V and 9 bases at J, with 15 bases between the two ends. Germline V gene data show CDR1 as MNHNS and CDR2 as SASEGT. The CDR3 bases are TGTGCCAGCAGCCCGGGGGGTCTCGGTTCACCCCTCCACTTT. Its translation: CASSPGGLGSPLHF.

This clonotype was recorded many times. For the CDR3, the DNA is TGCAGTGGCGGTGGACGCTGGTCCTACGAGCAGTACTTC. Translation gives CSGGGRWSYEQYF. The chain uses TRBV20-1 and TRBJ2-7, with D uncertain. Germline V gene lookup returns CDR1 DFQATT and CDR2 SNEGSKA (reference sequence). The CDR3 loop spans 13 amino acids. V was shortened by 7 bases and J by 1 base, with 14 bases between the two germline ends.

A few counts support this clonotype. The genes are TRBV4-1 and TRBJ2-2, with D perhaps matching TRBD1 (5 bases). The CDR3 is 16 amino acids. V dropped 2 bases and J dropped 1 base, with 11 bases sitting between them. Germline lookup yields CDR1 MGHRA and CDR2 YSYEKL. The CDR3 protein is CASSQPRGLNTGELFF. In DNA form, the CDR3 reads TGCGCCAGCAGCCAACCTAGGGGCCTGAACACCGGGGAGCTGTTTTTT.

The sample holds many counts of this clonotype. The gene calls are TRBV6-2 or TRBV6-3 and TRBJ2-7; TRBD1 matches 9 bases. Germline V gene data show CDR1 as MNHEY and CDR2 as SVGEGT. This CDR3 spans 17 amino acids. Trimming cost V 2 bases and J 1 base; bases outside gene matches: 9. CDR3: CASSYLLTGTGSYEQYF. CDR3 DNA sequence: TGTGCCAGCAGTTACCTTTTAACCGGGACAGGGTCCTACGAGCAGTACTTC.

The sample holds many counts of this clonotype. V is TRBV6-1 and J is TRBJ2-7, with 7 bases aligning to TRBD2. Trimming at V came to 6 bases and at J to 3 bases, leaving 8 bases not matched to a gene. The length of the CDR3 is 14 residues. Looked up from germline, CDR1 is MNHNS and CDR2 is SASEGT. The DNA of the CDR3 is TGTGCCAGCAGCCCCCTCGGACTAGACTACGAGCAGTACTTC. Translated: CASSPLGLDYEQYF.

This clonotype was observed at least ten times. J is TRBJ1-2 and V is TRBV7-9; TRBD1 agrees at 7 bases. V gave up 5 bases and J gave up 6 bases; unmatched junction bases: 9. Germline CDR1 and CDR2: SEHNR and FQNEAQ (reference sequence). The CDR3 covers 14 residues. DNA for the CDR3: TGTGCCAGCAGCCCCCGGGACAGCACTGATGGCTACACCTTC. This codes for CASSPRDSTDGYTF.

At least ten counts were recorded for this clonotype. The chain joins TRBV20-1 to TRBJ1-5; D remains ambiguous. Per the germline V gene, CDR1 is DFQATT and CDR2 is SNEGSKA (reference sequence). This CDR3 is built from 13 residues. Trimming took 4 bases from V and 0 from J, leaving 7 bases between them. CDR3 amino acids: CSATGNSNQPQHF. CDR3 sequence (DNA): TGCAGTGCTACCGGGAATAGCAATCAGCCCCAGCATTTT.

This clonotype was detected ten times or more. The CDR3 bases are TGTGCCAGCAGTGCAGCTGAGGGTATGGATGGCTACACCTTC. Its translation is CASSAAEGMDGYTF. The chain carries TRBV6-1 and TRBJ1-2; D unresolved. V lost 4 bases and J lost 6, with 15 bases in between. This CDR3 contains 14 residues. CDR1 MNHNS and CDR2 SASEGT come from the germline V gene.

V usage is TRBV20-1 and J usage is TRBJ2-7, with D tentatively TRBD1 or TRBD2 (5 bases each). Germline CDR1 is DFQATT and CDR2 is SNEGSKA (reference sequence). This CDR3 spans 14 amino acids. The ends were cut back, 1 base at V and 0 bases at J, with 10 bases in the middle. The CDR3 DNA sequence: TGCAGTGCTAGAGCAGGGACGGGCTCCTACGAGCAGTACTTC. Translating it yields CSARAGTGSYEQYF.

In its sample, this clonotype was seen many times. The chain joins TRBV6-1 to TRBJ2-5; D possibly matches TRBD1 or TRBD2 (5 bases each). This CDR3 is built from 13 residues. The germline V gene has CDR1 MNHNS and CDR2 SASEGT. V lost 7 bases and J 2 bases, leaving 11 bases between the germline ends. CDR3 nucleotide sequence: TGTGCCAGCACATTGAGGGGACAAGAGACCCAGTACTTC. Protein product: CASTLRGQETQYF.

Only a few counts were recorded for this clonotype. The gene calls are TRBV30 and TRBJ2-5; D is possibly TRBD1 (5 bases). The V end was cut by 1 base, the J end by 5 bases, with 8 bases between. Per germline, CDR1 GTSNPN and CDR2 SVGIG (reference sequence). The CDR3 loop spans 12 amino acids. The CDR3 loop is CAWSGGDETQYF. The CDR3 nucleotides read TGTGCCTGGAGTGGGGGCGATGAGACCCAGTACTTC.

Details on this clonotype: A much larger clonotype is one base distant, so this may be a read error. The rearrangement joins TRBV7-3 to TRBJ2-5; 8 positions match TRBD1. The CDR3 contains 13 residues. Germline lookup yields CDR1 SGHTA and CDR2 FQGTGA. The CDR3 is CASSPTGEETEYF. The CDR3 DNA sequence: TGTGCCAGCAGCCCGACAGGGGAAGAGACCGAGTACTTC.

As concerns this clonotype: Since a much larger clone is just one base distant, this may be a read error. The V gene is TRBV6-1, the J gene TRBJ1-1; D remains unclear. Germline assignment: CDR1 MNHNS and CDR2 SASEGT. The length of the CDR3 is 14 residues. The CDR3 region has the DNA TGTGCCAGCAGCGGAGACCGTTTGAACACTGAAGCTTGCTTT. This encodes CASSGDRLNTEACF.

This chain joins TRBV7-6 and TRBJ1-5, with D unresolved. Looked up from germline, CDR1 is SGHVS and CDR2 is FNYEAQ. V was pared by 1 base and J by 9 bases, with 22 bases between. The CDR3 spans 17 residues. DNA of the CDR3: TGTGCCAGCAGCTTAGGCCCGGGCAGCCGCCCCGAAGGGCCCCAGCATTTT. Its translation: CASSLGPGSRPEGPQHF.

This clonotype has ten or more counts. The chain couples TRBV6-5 to TRBJ2-7, with D possibly matching TRBD1 (6 bases). The V and J ends lost 6 bases and 6 bases respectively, with 21 bases between them. Germline CDR1 MNHEY, CDR2 SVGAGI. The CDR3 is 15 residues long. DNA for the CDR3: TGTGCCAGCAGGAGGGACCGGGACACAAGGATCGAGCAGTACTTC. Translated, it gives CASRRDRDTRIEQYF.

This clonotype was detected a few times. The rearrangement links TRBV28 to TRBJ1-1, with D unclear. This CDR3 region has 14 residues. The V and J ends lost 9 bases and 0 bases respectively, with 14 bases between them. Germline V lookup: CDR1 MDHEN, CDR2 SYDVKM. The CDR3 nucleotides read TGTGCCAGTCAAGAGTCCATTTTGAACACTGAAGCTTTCTTT. Its translation is CASQESILNTEAFF.

The rearrangement joins TRBV12-3 or TRBV12-4 to TRBJ2-7; D may be TRBD1 or TRBD2 (5 bases each). The CDR3 totals 15 residues. The V and J ends lost 5 bases and 2 bases respectively, with 16 bases between them. CDR3 protein: CASSPGTLPPYEQYF. The CDR3 DNA follows: TGTGCCAGCAGTCCCGGGACCTTGCCCCCCTACGAGCAGTACTTC.

This clonotype was observed once. V usage is TRBV5-5 and J usage is TRBJ2-7, with 12 bases aligning to TRBD2. V shed 2 bases and J 6 bases; nucleotides not matched to a gene: 9. The CDR3 is made up of 16 amino acids. Germline loops: CDR1 SGHKS, CDR2 YYEKEE (reference sequence). The CDR3 region has the DNA TGTGCCAGCAGCTTAACGCGGACTAGCGGGGCATTCGAGCAGTACTTC. It encodes CASSLTRTSGAFEQYF.

The V and J genes are TRBV15 and TRBJ2-6; no clear D. The CDR3 is 15 residues long. The germline V gene has CDR1 LNHNV and CDR2 YYDKDF (reference sequence). V lost 0 bases and J lost 0, with 3 bases in between. CDR3 DNA sequence: TGTGCCACCAGCAGAGATACCTCTGGGGCCAACGTCCTGACTTTC. Its protein is CATSRDTSGANVLTF.